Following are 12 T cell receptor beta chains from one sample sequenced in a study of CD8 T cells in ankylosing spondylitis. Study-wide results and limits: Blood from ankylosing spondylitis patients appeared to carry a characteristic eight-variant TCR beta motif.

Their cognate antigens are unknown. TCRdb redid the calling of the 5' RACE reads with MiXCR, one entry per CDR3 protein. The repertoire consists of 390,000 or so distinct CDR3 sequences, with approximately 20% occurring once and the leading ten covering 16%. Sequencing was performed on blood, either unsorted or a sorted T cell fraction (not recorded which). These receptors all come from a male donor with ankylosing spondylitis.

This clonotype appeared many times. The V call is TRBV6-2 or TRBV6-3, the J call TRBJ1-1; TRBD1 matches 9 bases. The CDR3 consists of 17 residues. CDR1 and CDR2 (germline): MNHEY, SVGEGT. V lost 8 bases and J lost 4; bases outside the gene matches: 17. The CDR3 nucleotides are TGTGCCAGCCCTGACCCGGGGACAGGGCCTCTTCGCACTGAAGCTTTCTTT. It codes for CASPDPGTGPLRTEAFF.

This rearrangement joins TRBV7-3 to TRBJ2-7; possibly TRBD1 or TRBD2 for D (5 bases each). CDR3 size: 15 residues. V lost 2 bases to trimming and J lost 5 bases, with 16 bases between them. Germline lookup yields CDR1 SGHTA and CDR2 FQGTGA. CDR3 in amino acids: CASSLAGDPMDEQYF. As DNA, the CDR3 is TGTGCCAGCAGCTTAGCCGGGGACCCCATGGACGAGCAGTACTTC.

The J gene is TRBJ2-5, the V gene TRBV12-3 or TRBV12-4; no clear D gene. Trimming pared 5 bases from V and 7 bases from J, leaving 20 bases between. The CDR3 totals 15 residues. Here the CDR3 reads CASSPRALIVGTQYF. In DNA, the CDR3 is TGTGCCAGCAGTCCCCGTGCCCTTATTGTGGGGACCCAGTACTTC.

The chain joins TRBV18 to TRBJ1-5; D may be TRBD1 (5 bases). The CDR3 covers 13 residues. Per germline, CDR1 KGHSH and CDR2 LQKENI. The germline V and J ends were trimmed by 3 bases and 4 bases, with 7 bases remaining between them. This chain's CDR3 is CASSPEGNQPQHF. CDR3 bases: TGTGCCAGCTCACCGGAGGGGAATCAGCCCCAGCATTTT.

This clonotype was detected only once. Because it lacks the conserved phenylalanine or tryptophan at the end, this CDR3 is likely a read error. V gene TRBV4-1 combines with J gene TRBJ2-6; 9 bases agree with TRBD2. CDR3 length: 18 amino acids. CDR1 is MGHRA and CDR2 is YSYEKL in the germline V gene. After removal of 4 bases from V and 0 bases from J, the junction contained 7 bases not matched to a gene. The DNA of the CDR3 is TGCGCCAGCAGCCCGAGACTAGCGGCCAACTCTGGGGCCAACGTCCTGACTCTC. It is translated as CASSPRLAANSGANVLTL.

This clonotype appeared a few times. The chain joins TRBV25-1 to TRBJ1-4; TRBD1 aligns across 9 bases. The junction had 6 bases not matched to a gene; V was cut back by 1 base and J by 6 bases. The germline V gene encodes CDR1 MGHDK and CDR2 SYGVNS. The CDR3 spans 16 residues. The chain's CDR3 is CASSEWGGTGHEKLFF. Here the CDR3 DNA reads TGTGCCAGCAGTGAATGGGGGGGGACAGGGCATGAAAAACTGTTTTTT.

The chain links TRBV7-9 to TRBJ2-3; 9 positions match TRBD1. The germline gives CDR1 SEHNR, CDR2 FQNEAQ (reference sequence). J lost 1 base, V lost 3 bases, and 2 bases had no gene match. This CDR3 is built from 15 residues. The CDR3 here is CASSFGTGRTDTQYF. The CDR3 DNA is TGTGCCAGCAGCTTTGGGACAGGGCGCACAGATACGCAGTATTTT.

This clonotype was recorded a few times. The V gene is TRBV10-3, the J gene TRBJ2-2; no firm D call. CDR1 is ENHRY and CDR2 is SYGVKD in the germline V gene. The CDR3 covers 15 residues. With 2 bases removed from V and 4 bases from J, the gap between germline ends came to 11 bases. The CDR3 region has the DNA TGTGCCATCAGTGAGATGGGGTTTTTCACCGGGGAGCTGTTTTTT. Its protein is CAISEMGFFTGELFF.

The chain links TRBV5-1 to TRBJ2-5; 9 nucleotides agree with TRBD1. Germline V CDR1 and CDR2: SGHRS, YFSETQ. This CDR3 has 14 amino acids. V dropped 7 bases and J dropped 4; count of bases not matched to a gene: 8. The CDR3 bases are TGCGCCAGCGCCCAGGGACAGGGTACAGAGACCCAGTACTTC. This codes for CASAQGQGTETQYF.

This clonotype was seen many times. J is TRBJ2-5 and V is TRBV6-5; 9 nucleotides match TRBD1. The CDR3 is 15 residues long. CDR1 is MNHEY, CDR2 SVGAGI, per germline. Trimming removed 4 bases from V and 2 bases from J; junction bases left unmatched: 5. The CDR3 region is CASSSWTGAQETQYF. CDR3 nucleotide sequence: TGTGCCAGCAGTTCCTGGACAGGGGCGCAAGAGACCCAGTACTTC.

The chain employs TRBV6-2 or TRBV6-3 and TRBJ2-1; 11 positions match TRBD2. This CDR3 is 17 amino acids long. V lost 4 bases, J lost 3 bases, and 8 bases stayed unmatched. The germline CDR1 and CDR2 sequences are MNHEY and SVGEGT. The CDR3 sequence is CASSWESGTSGYNEQFF. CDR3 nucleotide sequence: TGTGCCAGCAGTTGGGAATCGGGGACTAGCGGCTACAATGAGCAGTTCTTC.

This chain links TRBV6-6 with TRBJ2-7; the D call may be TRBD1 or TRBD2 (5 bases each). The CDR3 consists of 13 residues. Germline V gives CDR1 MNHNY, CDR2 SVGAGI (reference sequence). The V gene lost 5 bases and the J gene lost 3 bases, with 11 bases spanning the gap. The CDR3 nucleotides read TGTGCCAGCAGTCGGGACGCCGGCTACGAGCAGTACTTC. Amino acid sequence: CASSRDAGYEQYF.